This T cell receptor (beta chain) was profiled in a study of cytomegalovirus exposure and HLA in healthy donors. Study-wide results and limits: Researchers catalogued under 200 TCR beta chains as cytomegalovirus-associated.

This clone appeared a few times. Its antigen is not known. PCR amplification relied on 60 Vbeta primers (plus 13 Jbeta primers). TCRdb's copy holds only in-frame clones and misses some; the assay was immunoSEQ multiplex PCR. The sample includes around 150,000 clones, under 85% seen only once; the top ten take 1.4%. CDR1 SGHDT and CDR2 YYEEEE come from the germline V gene. CDR3 length: 13 amino acids. V was shortened by 1 base and J by 6 bases, with 10 bases between the two germline ends. This sequence was found in a woman aged 30 to 39 in good health and CMV-seronegative. This rearrangement joins TRBV5-6 to TRBJ1-1; unclear D gene. The sample comprised PBMCs. CDR3 bases: TGTGCCAGCAGCTTGTACGGTTCGGCTGAAGCTTTCTTT. The encoded protein is CASSLYGSAEAFF.